This is a list of T cell receptor beta chains from one sample in a study of chemoradiotherapy in HPV16-positive cancers. Assay used: immunoSEQ multiplex PCR; TCRdb lists only in-frame clones, some missing. The top ten hold approximately 30% of the sample, which has about 6,100 clones, roughly 73% seen once. The specimen was tumor tissue, collected from a patient who underwent chemoradiotherapy. The receptors were gathered from a human donor with HPV-associated anogenital cancer. Each CDR3 is given with its conserved first and last residue. D genes are given only for firm matches. Rows may omit the clone size; those that give it use once, few, many or a size class.

clone_size: NA; j_call: TRBJ2-1; v_call: TRBV11-2; d_call: TRBD1; cdr3_nt: TGTGCCAGCAGCCAACAGACAGGGAATGAGCAGTTCTTC; cdr3_aa: CASSQQTGNEQFF
clone_size: NA; j_call: TRBJ1-5; v_call: TRBV30; d_call: NA; cdr3_nt: TGTGCCTGGTGTCAGCGGGGGGATCAGCCCCAGCATTTT; cdr3_aa: CAWCQRGDQPQHF
clone_size: medium-sized; j_call: TRBJ2-5; v_call: TRBV18; d_call: TRBD2; cdr3_nt: TGTGCCAGCTCACCGGATAGCGGGAGCCCACTAGAGACCCAGTACTTC; cdr3_aa: CASSPDSGSPLETQYF
clone_size: NA; j_call: TRBJ1-5; v_call: TRBV10-2; d_call: NA; cdr3_nt: TGCGCCAGCAGGCCCCGCCAGGGCAATCAGCCCCAGCATTTT; cdr3_aa: CASRPRQGNQPQHF
clone_size: NA; j_call: TRBJ2-7; v_call: TRBV7-6; d_call: NA; cdr3_nt: TGTGCCAGCAGCTTAGGTCAGGGGACCTACGAGCAGTACTTC; cdr3_aa: CASSLGQGTYEQYF
clone_size: once; j_call: TRBJ1-3; v_call: TRBV10-3; d_call: NA; cdr3_nt: TGTGCCATCAGTGCTGGGGGGACTGGTGGAAACACCATATATTTT; cdr3_aa: CAISAGGTGGNTIYF
clone_size: NA; j_call: TRBJ1-1; v_call: TRBV6-5; d_call: TRBD1; cdr3_nt: TGTGCCAGCAGGGACGGACAGGGGGCAAGGACTGAAGCTTTCTTT; cdr3_aa: CASRDGQGARTEAFF
clone_size: once; j_call: TRBJ1-2; v_call: TRBV27; d_call: NA; cdr3_nt: TGTGCCAGCAGTTTATTCAGGGGTGGGGGCTACACCTTC; cdr3_aa: CASSLFRGGGYTF
clone_size: NA; j_call: TRBJ2-7; v_call: TRBV4-2; d_call: NA; cdr3_nt: TGTGCCAGCAGCCAAGATGCGGGCGTAGGGGCGTATCTTCTGAACGAGCAGTACTTC; cdr3_aa: CASSQDAGVGAYLLNEQYF
clone_size: NA; j_call: TRBJ2-1; v_call: TRBV6-5; d_call: NA; cdr3_nt: TGTGCCAGCAGTTACTCCTTGTTCGGGAGCAATGAGCAGTTCTTC; cdr3_aa: CASSYSLFGSNEQFF
clone_size: NA; j_call: TRBJ2-7; v_call: TRBV7-2; d_call: NA; cdr3_nt: TGTGCCAGCAGCTCCGGGGGGCGAGCAAGGGACGAGCAGTACTTC; cdr3_aa: CASSSGGRARDEQYF
clone_size: NA; j_call: TRBJ1-1; v_call: TRBV7-2; d_call: TRBD1; cdr3_nt: TGTGCCAGCAGCTTAATCGGTCGGGACAGGGGGCTAGCTTTCTTT; cdr3_aa: CASSLIGRDRGLAFF
clone_size: NA; j_call: TRBJ2-3; v_call: TRBV11-3; d_call: NA; cdr3_nt: TGTGCCAGCAGCTCCTACGGGTGGCGGGAAGTTACCCCCACAGATACGCAGTATTTT; cdr3_aa: CASSSYGWREVTPTDTQYF
clone_size: NA; j_call: TRBJ2-5; v_call: TRBV28; d_call: TRBD1; cdr3_nt: TGTGCCAGCAGTCCTCGGACAGGGTGGATTGGGGAGACCCAGTACTTC; cdr3_aa: CASSPRTGWIGETQYF
clone_size: NA; j_call: TRBJ2-1; v_call: TRBV19; d_call: NA; cdr3_nt: TGTGCCAGTAGTAGAGGCTGGGGGGAGACGAATGAGCAGTTCTTC; cdr3_aa: CASSRGWGETNEQFF
clone_size: NA; j_call: TRBJ1-1; v_call: TRBV19; d_call: TRBD1; cdr3_nt: TGTGCCAGTAGTATTGGTCGGGACAGGTTTGAAGCTTTCTTT; cdr3_aa: CASSIGRDRFEAFF
clone_size: NA; j_call: TRBJ1-1; v_call: TRBV6-1; d_call: NA; cdr3_nt: TGTGCCAGCAAGGGGTTAGGGAGGGACACTGAAGCTTTCTTT; cdr3_aa: CASKGLGRDTEAFF
clone_size: NA; j_call: TRBJ1-2; v_call: TRBV5-1; d_call: NA; cdr3_nt: TGCGCCAGCAGCTTGGAACAAGGGGATGGCTACACCTTC; cdr3_aa: CASSLEQGDGYTF
clone_size: once; j_call: TRBJ2-7; v_call: TRBV18; d_call: TRBD2; cdr3_nt: TGTGCCAGCTCACCTGGGACTAGCGGTTACTCCTACGAGCAGTACTTC; cdr3_aa: CASSPGTSGYSYEQYF
clone_size: NA; j_call: TRBJ2-7; v_call: TRBV28; d_call: NA; cdr3_nt: TGTGCCAGCAGTTACCCCGTGGACGAGCAGTACTTC; cdr3_aa: CASSYPVDEQYF
clone_size: NA; j_call: TRBJ2-3; v_call: TRBV18; d_call: TRBD1; cdr3_nt: TGTGCCAGCTCATCCTACACAGGACAGGGCAGCACAGATACGCAGTATTTT; cdr3_aa: CASSSYTGQGSTDTQYF
clone_size: NA; j_call: TRBJ2-2; v_call: TRBV30; d_call: NA; cdr3_nt: TGTGCCTGGAGTCTGGGCCCGAACACCGGGGAGCTGTTTTTT; cdr3_aa: CAWSLGPNTGELFF
clone_size: once; j_call: TRBJ2-7; v_call: TRBV30; d_call: NA; cdr3_nt: TGTGCCTGGAGTGAGCCGCGGGGGCTGGTCCACGAGCAGTACTTC; cdr3_aa: CAWSEPRGLVHEQYF
clone_size: NA; j_call: TRBJ2-2; v_call: TRBV5-8; d_call: TRBD1; cdr3_nt: TGTGCCAGCAGCTTGGGGCAGGGGGCGTACGGCGGGGAGCTGTTTTTT; cdr3_aa: CASSLGQGAYGGELFF
clone_size: NA; j_call: TRBJ1-4; v_call: TRBV6-5; d_call: TRBD1; cdr3_nt: TGTGCCAGCACGGGTCTGACAGGGACTGAAAAACTGTTTTTT; cdr3_aa: CASTGLTGTEKLFF
clone_size: NA; j_call: TRBJ1-2; v_call: TRBV2; d_call: TRBD1; cdr3_nt: TGCTCTCGGACAGGGGGCCAGGGGATCTATGGCTACACCTTC; cdr3_aa: CSRTGGQGIYGYTF
clone_size: NA; j_call: TRBJ1-2; v_call: TRBV5-1; d_call: TRBD1; cdr3_nt: TGCGCCGGCTCCCCAGGGGGCGACTATGGCTACACCTTC; cdr3_aa: CAGSPGGDYGYTF
clone_size: NA; j_call: TRBJ2-1; v_call: TRBV2; d_call: NA; cdr3_nt: TGTGCCAGCAAGCCTAGCCGGTCCTACAATGAGCAGTTCTTC; cdr3_aa: CASKPSRSYNEQFF
clone_size: NA; j_call: TRBJ2-7; v_call: TRBV10-1; d_call: NA; cdr3_nt: TGCGCCAGCAGCGAACACTCCTACGAGCAGTACTTC; cdr3_aa: CASSEHSYEQYF
clone_size: NA; j_call: TRBJ1-5; v_call: TRBV28; d_call: NA; cdr3_nt: TGTGCCAGCAGCTCCCCTAGCAATCAGCCCCAGCATTTT; cdr3_aa: CASSSPSNQPQHF
clone_size: NA; j_call: TRBJ2-1; v_call: TRBV11-2; d_call: NA; cdr3_nt: TGTGCCAGCAGCTTACTCGACCAGGGCTCGTACAATGAGCAGTTCTTC; cdr3_aa: CASSLLDQGSYNEQFF
clone_size: few; j_call: TRBJ2-5; v_call: TRBV7-6; d_call: TRBD2; cdr3_nt: TGTGCCAGCAGCAAATCAACGGGGGGGGAGACCCAGTACTTC; cdr3_aa: CASSKSTGGETQYF
clone_size: NA; j_call: TRBJ2-7; v_call: TRBV7-9; d_call: TRBD1; cdr3_nt: TGTGCCAGCAGCTCGACCCCGGGACAGGAGCTCTCCTACGAGCAGTACTTC; cdr3_aa: CASSSTPGQELSYEQYF
clone_size: once; j_call: TRBJ1-5; v_call: TRBV18; d_call: TRBD1; cdr3_nt: TGTGCCAGCTCACTCAGAATACTAAGGACAGGGAAAAATCAGCCCCAGCATTTT; cdr3_aa: CASSLRILRTGKNQPQHF
clone_size: once; j_call: TRBJ1-5; v_call: TRBV28; d_call: TRBD1; cdr3_nt: TGTGCCAGCCGACCACAGGGGAATAGCAATCAGCCCCAGCATTTT; cdr3_aa: CASRPQGNSNQPQHF
clone_size: NA; j_call: TRBJ2-7; v_call: TRBV6-5; d_call: TRBD2; cdr3_nt: TGTGCCAGCAGCCTCACTAGCGTAGCCTACGAGCAGTACTTC; cdr3_aa: CASSLTSVAYEQYF
clone_size: once; j_call: TRBJ1-2; v_call: TRBV19; d_call: TRBD1; cdr3_nt: TGTGCCAGTAGTATGGACGGGACAGGTATAGCAGGCTACACCTTC; cdr3_aa: CASSMDGTGIAGYTF
clone_size: few; j_call: TRBJ1-5; v_call: TRBV5-8; d_call: NA; cdr3_nt: TGTGCCAGCAGGCCCACGGGGGGTCAAGGGTCATATAGCAATCAGCCCCAGCATTTT; cdr3_aa: CASRPTGGQGSYSNQPQHF
clone_size: NA; j_call: TRBJ2-1; v_call: TRBV19; d_call: NA; cdr3_nt: TGTGCCAGTAGGTCGGGTCAAGGGGCCAATGAGCAGTTCTTC; cdr3_aa: CASRSGQGANEQFF
clone_size: NA; j_call: TRBJ2-2; v_call: TRBV30; d_call: TRBD2; cdr3_nt: TGTGCCTGGAGTCACGGGACTAGCGGGAGGATCGGGGAGCTGTTTTTT; cdr3_aa: CAWSHGTSGRIGELFF
clone_size: NA; j_call: TRBJ2-2; v_call: TRBV5-1; d_call: NA; cdr3_nt: TGCGCCAGCAGCCCCGGGACCATGAACACCGGGGAGCTGTTTTTT; cdr3_aa: CASSPGTMNTGELFF
clone_size: NA; j_call: TRBJ1-1; v_call: TRBV28; d_call: NA; cdr3_nt: TGTGCCAGCAGTCCCTTCGACACGCTGGTGCCCCACTCTGAAGCTTTCTTT; cdr3_aa: CASSPFDTLVPHSEAFF
clone_size: NA; j_call: TRBJ2-7; v_call: TRBV6-1; d_call: NA; cdr3_nt: TGTGCCAGCACCTTGGACCTGCGCAACCTCTACGAGCAGTACTTC; cdr3_aa: CASTLDLRNLYEQYF
clone_size: medium-sized; j_call: TRBJ1-2; v_call: TRBV6-5; d_call: NA; cdr3_nt: TGTGCCAGCAGTTACTCCTTGGGGGGGTGGTTATATGGCTACACCTTC; cdr3_aa: CASSYSLGGWLYGYTF
clone_size: NA; j_call: TRBJ2-1; v_call: TRBV6-5; d_call: NA; cdr3_nt: TGTGCCAGCAGCTCCGGGACTCCCTTTCTTGGTGAGCAGTTCTTC; cdr3_aa: CASSSGTPFLGEQFF